This T cell receptor beta chain was identified in a study of T cell responses to AZD1222 COVID-19 vaccine. The CDR3 has 13 amino acids. Germline V gives CDR1 SNHLY, CDR2 FYNNEI. The germline V and J ends were trimmed by 11 bases and 2 bases, with 13 bases remaining between them. The method was immunoSEQ multiplex PCR; TCRdb's version includes in-frame clones alone and lacks a portion of them. This sample has some 150,000 clones, with approximately 88% found just once. The receptor was derived from an adult in good health. The chain recombines TRBV2 with TRBJ1-5, with D possibly matching TRBD1 (5 bases). The sample was peripheral blood, taken on day 0 of AZD1222 vaccination. The CDR3 here is CAGGSSGNQPQHF. The CDR3 nucleotides are TGTGCCGGGGGATCATCGGGCAATCAGCCCCAGCATTTT. The entire variable domain, with the rest obtained from reference TRBV2 and TRBJ1-5, is as follows: EPEVTQTPSHQVTQMGQEVILRCVPISNHLYFYWYRQILGQKVEFLVSFYNNEISEKSEIFDDQFSVERPDGSNFTLKIRSTKLEDSAMYFCAGGSSGNQPQHFGDGTRLSIL.